Below are 11 T cell receptor beta chains sequenced from a single sample in a study of regulatory T cells in long-lasting Graves disease. This sample's time point: persistent/refractory GD, antithyroid drugs over 5 years with positive TRAb. Preparation of the TCR library used RNA extracted from PBMCs. Construction of the TCR beta libraries employed iRepertoire HTBI primers in conjunction with Arm-PCR of CDR3 regions. TCRdb recomputed calls from the multiplex PCR reads with MiXCR, one row per CDR3 protein. The table records a few hundred thousand distinct CDR3 sequences, less than 25% of them present only once. The source was peripheral blood mononuclear cells (PBMCs), collected when the disease was refractory, from a patient treated with antithyroid drugs. These receptors were taken from a female donor with Graves disease.

The table lists this clonotype with a few counts. The V and J genes are TRBV20-1 and TRBJ1-1; a possible D gene is TRBD1 (5 bases). The germline CDR1 and CDR2 sequences are DFQATT and SNEGSKA (reference sequence). V was clipped by 1 base and J by 2 bases, with 11 bases between them. This CDR3 is 14 amino acids long. The CDR3 spells CSARGTLVNTEAFF. The CDR3, as DNA: TGCAGTGCTAGAGGGACACTCGTAAACACTGAAGCTTTCTTT.

V is TRBV6-1 and J is TRBJ1-2; 9 nucleotides agree with TRBD1. Germline CDR1 and CDR2: MNHNS and SASEGT. V gave up 6 bases and J gave up 8 bases; unmatched junction bases: 7. The CDR3 is 13 residues long. Here the CDR3 DNA reads TGTGCCAGCAGCCGAAAACAGGGGGCGGGCTACACCTTC. Residues: CASSRKQGAGYTF.

To note about this clonotype: A much larger clone lies one base from this, so it may be a read error. V is TRBV20-1 and J is TRBJ1-4; D not resolved. CDR1 is DFQATT, CDR2 SNEGSKA, per germline (reference sequence). The CDR3 is made up of 14 amino acids. The CDR3 DNA follows: TGCGGTGCTGGACTGGGTGGGCAGGCCGGAAAACTGTTTTTT. Translating gives CGAGLGGQAGKLFF.

V is TRBV2 and J is TRBJ2-2; no reliable D call. Trimming pared 3 bases from V and 1 base from J, leaving 9 bases between. CDR1 is SNHLY, CDR2 FYNNEI, per germline. CDR3 length: 15 residues. Written as DNA, the CDR3 is TGTGCCAGCAGTGAGAGTATGGGGAACACCGGGGAGCTGTTTTTT. Translating gives CASSESMGNTGELFF.

This clonotype was seen ten or more times. The chain carries TRBV28 and TRBJ1-6; possibly TRBD1 for D (6 bases). The CDR3 loop spans 17 amino acids. V was pared by 6 bases and J by 9 bases, with 24 bases between. CDR1 MDHEN and CDR2 SYDVKM come from the germline V gene. The CDR3 nucleotides are TGTGCCAGCAGCCTTTCGGGGGGCGCAAGTTTGGGTTCACCCCTCCACTTT. Residues: CASSLSGGASLGSPLHF. Supplemented by reference TRBV28 and TRBJ1-6, the full variable domain reads DVKVTQSSRYLVKRTGEKVFLECVQDMDHENMFWYRQDPGLGLRLIYFSYDVKMKEKGDIPEGYSVSREKKERFSLILESASTNQTSMYLCASSLSGGASLGSPLHFGNGTRLTVT.

This rearrangement joins TRBV6-1 to TRBJ1-4, with D possibly being TRBD1 (5 bases). V dropped 6 bases and J dropped 3 bases, with 14 bases sitting between them. Germline V gene data show CDR1 as MNHNS and CDR2 as SASEGT. The CDR3 has 15 amino acids. The CDR3 region has the DNA TGTGCCAGCAGGGAGCACGGGACCTCTAATGAAAAACTGTTTTTT. This codes for CASREHGTSNEKLFF.

The chain uses TRBV3-1 and TRBJ1-5; D unresolved. Germline V gives CDR1 LGHDT, CDR2 YNNKEL (reference sequence). The V end was cut by 6 bases, the J end by 2 bases, with 14 bases between. The CDR3 totals 15 residues. CDR3 region: CASSSSTGGNQPQHF. In DNA form, the CDR3 reads TGTGCCAGCAGTTCTTCTACTGGGGGCAATCAGCCCCAGCATTTT.

V and J are TRBV11-2 and TRBJ2-5; D might be TRBD2 (6 bases). This CDR3 has 14 amino acids. Germline assignment: CDR1 SGHAT and CDR2 FQNNGV. V was cut by 6 bases and J by 5 bases, with 16 bases left in between. CDR3: CASSEERREETQYF. CDR3 DNA: TGTGCCAGCAGTGAGGAGCGACGGGAGGAGACCCAGTACTTC.

This clonotype appeared many times. CDR3 DNA sequence: TGTGCCAGCAGCTTGACGGTCGATACGCAGTATTTT. Protein product: CASSLTVDTQYF. The V and J genes are TRBV5-5 and TRBJ2-3; D remains ambiguous. The V and J ends lost 1 base and 6 bases respectively, with 6 bases between them. The CDR3 loop spans 12 amino acids. From germline, CDR1 is SGHKS and CDR2 YYEKEE (reference sequence).

This clonotype was observed a few times. The gene calls are TRBV28 and TRBJ2-2; maybe TRBD1 (5 bases). V was trimmed by 0 bases and J by 6 bases, leaving 11 bases between them. This CDR3 is 15 amino acids long. Germline CDR1 and CDR2: MDHEN and SYDVKM. As DNA, the CDR3 is TGTGCCAGCAGTTTATGGGGGTCAGGGTCCGGGGAGCTGTTTTTT. This codes for CASSLWGSGSGELFF.

The chain has TRBV15 and TRBJ2-7; D is possibly TRBD1 (5 bases). The CDR3 sequence is 13 residues long. Per germline, CDR1 LNHNV and CDR2 YYDKDF (reference sequence). V shed 2 bases and J shed 3 bases, with 8 bases lying between them. The CDR3 reads CATSRTDSYEQYF. The CDR3 bases are TGTGCCACCAGCAGAACCGACAGCTACGAGCAGTACTTC.